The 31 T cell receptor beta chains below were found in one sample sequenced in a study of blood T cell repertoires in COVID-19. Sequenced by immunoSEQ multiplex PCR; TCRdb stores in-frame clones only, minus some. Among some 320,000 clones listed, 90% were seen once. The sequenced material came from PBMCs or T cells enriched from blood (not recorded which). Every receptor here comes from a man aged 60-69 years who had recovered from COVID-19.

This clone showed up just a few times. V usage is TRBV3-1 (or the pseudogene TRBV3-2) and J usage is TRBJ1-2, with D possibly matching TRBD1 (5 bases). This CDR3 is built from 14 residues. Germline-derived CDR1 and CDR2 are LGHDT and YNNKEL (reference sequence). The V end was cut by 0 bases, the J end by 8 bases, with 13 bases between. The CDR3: CASSQEVGRGGYTF. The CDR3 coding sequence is TGTGCCAGCAGCCAAGAAGTTGGAAGGGGAGGCTACACCTTC.

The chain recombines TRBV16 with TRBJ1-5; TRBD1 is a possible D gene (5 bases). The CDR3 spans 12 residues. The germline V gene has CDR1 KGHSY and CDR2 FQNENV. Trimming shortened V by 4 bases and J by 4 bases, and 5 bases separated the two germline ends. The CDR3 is CASSPGNQPQHF. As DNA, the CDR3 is TGTGCCAGCAGCCCAGGGAATCAGCCCCAGCATTTT.

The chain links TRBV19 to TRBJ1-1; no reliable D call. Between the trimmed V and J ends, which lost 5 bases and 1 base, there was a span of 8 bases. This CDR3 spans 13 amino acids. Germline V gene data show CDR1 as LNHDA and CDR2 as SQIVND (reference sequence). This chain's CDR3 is CASSQEGNTEAFF. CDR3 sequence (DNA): TGTGCCAGTAGTCAGGAGGGGAACACTGAAGCTTTCTTT. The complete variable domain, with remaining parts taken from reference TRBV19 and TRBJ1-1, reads DGGITQSPKYLFRKEGQNVTLSCEQNLNHDAMYWYRQDPGQGLRLIYYSQIVNDFQKGDIAEGYSVSREKKESFPLTVTSAQKNPTAFYLCASSQEGNTEAFFGQGTRLTVV.

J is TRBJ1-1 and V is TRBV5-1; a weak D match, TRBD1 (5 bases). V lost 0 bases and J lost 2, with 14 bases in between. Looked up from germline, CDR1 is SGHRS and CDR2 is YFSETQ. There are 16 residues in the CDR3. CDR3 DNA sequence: TGCGCCAGCAGCTTGGTTCGCGGCAGGGATAACACTGAAGCTTTCTTT. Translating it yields CASSLVRGRDNTEAFF.

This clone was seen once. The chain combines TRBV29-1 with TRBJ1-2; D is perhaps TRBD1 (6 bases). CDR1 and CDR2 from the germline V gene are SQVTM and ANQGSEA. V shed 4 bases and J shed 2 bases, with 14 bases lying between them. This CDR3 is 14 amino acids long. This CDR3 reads CSVVGRGANYGYTF. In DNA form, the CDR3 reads TGCAGCGTTGTTGGGCGGGGGGCGAACTATGGCTACACCTTC.

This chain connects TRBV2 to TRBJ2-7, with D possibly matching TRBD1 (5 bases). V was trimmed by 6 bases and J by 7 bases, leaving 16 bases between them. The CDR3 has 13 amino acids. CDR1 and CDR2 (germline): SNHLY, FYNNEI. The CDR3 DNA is TGTGCCAGCAGCGCGCAGGGTTTGGGGGAGCAGTACTTC. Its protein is CASSAQGLGEQYF.

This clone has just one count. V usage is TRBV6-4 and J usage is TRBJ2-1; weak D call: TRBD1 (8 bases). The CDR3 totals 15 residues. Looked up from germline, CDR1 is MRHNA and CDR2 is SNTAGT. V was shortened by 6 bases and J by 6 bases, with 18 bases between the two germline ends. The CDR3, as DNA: TGTGCCAGCAGACGGGAGGACAGGGAATCCAATGAGCAGTTCTTC. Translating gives CASRREDRESNEQFF.

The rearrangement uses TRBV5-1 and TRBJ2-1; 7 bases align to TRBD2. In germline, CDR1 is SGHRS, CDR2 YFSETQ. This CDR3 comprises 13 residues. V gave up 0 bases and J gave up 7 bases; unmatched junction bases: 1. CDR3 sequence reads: CASSLGLANEQFF. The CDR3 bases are TGCGCCAGCAGCTTGGGACTAGCAAATGAGCAGTTCTTC. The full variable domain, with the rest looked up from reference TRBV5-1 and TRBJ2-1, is KAGVTQTPRYLIKTRGQQVTLSCSPISGHRSVSWYQQTPGQGLQFLFEYFSETQRNKGNFPGRFSGRQFSNSRSEMNVSTLELGDSALYLCASSLGLANEQFFGPGTRLTVL.

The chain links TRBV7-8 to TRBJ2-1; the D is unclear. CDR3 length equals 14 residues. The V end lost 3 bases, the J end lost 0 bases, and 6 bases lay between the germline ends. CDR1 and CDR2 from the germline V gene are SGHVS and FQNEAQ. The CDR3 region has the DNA TGTGCCAGCAGCTTTAAAATCTCCTACAATGAGCAGTTCTTC. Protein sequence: CASSFKISYNEQFF.

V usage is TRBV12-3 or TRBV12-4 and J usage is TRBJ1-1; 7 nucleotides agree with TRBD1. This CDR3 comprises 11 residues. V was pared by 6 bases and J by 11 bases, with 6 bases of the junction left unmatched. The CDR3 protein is CASSLTGAAFF. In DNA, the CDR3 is TGTGCCAGCAGCTTAACAGGGGCGGCTTTCTTT.

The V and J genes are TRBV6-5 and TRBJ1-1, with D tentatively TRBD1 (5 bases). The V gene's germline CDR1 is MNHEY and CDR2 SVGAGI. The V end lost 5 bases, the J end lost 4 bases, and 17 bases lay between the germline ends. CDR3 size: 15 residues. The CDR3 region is CASSLRKGPGTEAFF. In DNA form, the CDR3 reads TGTGCCAGCAGTCTCCGCAAGGGGCCGGGCACTGAAGCTTTCTTT.

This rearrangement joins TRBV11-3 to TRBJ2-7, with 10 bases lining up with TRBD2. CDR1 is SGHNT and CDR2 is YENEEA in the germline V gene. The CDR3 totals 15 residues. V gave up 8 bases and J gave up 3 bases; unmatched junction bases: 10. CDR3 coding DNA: TGTGCCAGCGCACCCAGCGGGAGGGCCCTCTACGAGCAGTACTTC. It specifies CASAPSGRALYEQYF. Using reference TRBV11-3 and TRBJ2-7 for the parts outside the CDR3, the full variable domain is EAGVVQSPRYKIIEKKQPVAFWCNPISGHNTLYWYLQNLGQGPELLIRYENEEAVDDSQLPKDRFSAERLKGVDSTLKIQPAELGDSAVYLCASAPSGRALYEQYFGPGTRLTVT.

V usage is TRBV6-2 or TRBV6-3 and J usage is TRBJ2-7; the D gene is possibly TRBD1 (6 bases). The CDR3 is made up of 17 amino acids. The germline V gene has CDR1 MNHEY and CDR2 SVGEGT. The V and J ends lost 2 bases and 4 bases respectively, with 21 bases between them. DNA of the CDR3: TGTGCCAGCAGTTACATTCTGGCCACCTCGAGGGGGTACGAGCAGTACTTC. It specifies CASSYILATSRGYEQYF.

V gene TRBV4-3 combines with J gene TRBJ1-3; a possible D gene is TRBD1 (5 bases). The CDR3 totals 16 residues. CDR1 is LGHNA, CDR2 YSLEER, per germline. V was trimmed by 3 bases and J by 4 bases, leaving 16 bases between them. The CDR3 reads CASSHGRGGDGNTIYF. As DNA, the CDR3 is TGCGCCAGCAGCCATGGGCGGGGGGGGGACGGAAACACCATATATTTT.

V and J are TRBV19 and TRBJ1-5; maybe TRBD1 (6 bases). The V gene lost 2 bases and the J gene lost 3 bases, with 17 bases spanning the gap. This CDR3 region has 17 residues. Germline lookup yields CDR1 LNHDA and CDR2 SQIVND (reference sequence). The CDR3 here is CASSITGWSLANQPQHF. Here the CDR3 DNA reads TGTGCCAGTAGTATAACAGGGTGGAGTTTGGCCAATCAGCCCCAGCATTTT.

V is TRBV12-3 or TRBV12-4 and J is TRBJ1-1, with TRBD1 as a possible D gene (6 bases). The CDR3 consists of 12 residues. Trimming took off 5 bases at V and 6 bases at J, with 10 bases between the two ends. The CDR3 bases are TGTGCCAGCAGTCGACAGGCTTCTGAAGCTTTCTTT. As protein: CASSRQASEAFF.

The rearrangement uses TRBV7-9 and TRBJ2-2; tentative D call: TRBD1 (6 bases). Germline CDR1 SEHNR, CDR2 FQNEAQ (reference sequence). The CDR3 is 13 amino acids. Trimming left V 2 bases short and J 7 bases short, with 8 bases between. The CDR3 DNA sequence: TGTGCCAGCAGCTTACAGGGGCACGGGGAGCTGTTTTTT. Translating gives CASSLQGHGELFF.

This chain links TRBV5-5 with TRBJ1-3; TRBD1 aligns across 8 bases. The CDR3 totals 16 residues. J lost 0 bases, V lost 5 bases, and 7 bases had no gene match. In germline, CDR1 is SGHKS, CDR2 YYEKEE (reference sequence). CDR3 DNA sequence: TGTGCCAGCAGTCCCGCAGGGGGCCCCTCTGGAAACACCATATATTTT. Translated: CASSPAGGPSGNTIYF.

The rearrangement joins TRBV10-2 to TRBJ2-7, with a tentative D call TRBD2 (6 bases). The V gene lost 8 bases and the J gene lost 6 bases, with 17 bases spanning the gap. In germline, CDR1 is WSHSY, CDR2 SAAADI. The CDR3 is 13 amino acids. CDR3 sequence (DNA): TGCGCCAGCCGAGACCGGAGGGTAGCCGAGCAGTACTTC. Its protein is CASRDRRVAEQYF.

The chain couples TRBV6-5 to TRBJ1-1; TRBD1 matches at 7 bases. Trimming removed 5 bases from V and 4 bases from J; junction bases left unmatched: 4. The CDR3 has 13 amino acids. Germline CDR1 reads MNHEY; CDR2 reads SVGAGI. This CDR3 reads CASSPDRLTEAFF. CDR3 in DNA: TGTGCCAGCAGTCCGGACAGGCTCACTGAAGCTTTCTTT.

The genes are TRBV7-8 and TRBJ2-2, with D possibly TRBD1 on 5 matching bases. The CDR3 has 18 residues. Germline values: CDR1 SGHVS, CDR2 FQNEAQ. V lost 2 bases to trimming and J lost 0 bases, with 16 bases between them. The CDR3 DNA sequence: TGTGCCAGCAGCTTACGTCGGCTCAGGGCCTCGAACACCGGGGAGCTGTTTTTT. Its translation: CASSLRRLRASNTGELFF. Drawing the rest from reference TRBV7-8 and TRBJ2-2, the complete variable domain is GAGVSQSPRYKVAKRGQDVALRCDPISGHVSLFWYQQALGQGPEFLTYFQNEAQLDKSGLPSDRFFAERPEGSVSTLKIQRTQQEDSAVYLCASSLRRLRASNTGELFFGEGSRLTVL.

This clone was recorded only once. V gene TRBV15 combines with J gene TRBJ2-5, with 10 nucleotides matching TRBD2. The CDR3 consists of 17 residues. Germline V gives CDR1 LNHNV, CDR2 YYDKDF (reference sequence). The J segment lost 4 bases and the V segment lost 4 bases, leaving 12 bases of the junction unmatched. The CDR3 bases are TGTGCCACCAGCAAGTCCGGAAGCGGGAGGGCCTTAGAGACCCAGTACTTC. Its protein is CATSKSGSGRALETQYF.

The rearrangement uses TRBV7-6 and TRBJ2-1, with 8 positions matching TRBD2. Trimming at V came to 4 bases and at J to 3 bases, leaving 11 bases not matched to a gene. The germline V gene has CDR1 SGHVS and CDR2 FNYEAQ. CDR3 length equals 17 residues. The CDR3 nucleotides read TGTGCCAGCAGCTCTAACGAAGGCGGGGGGAGCTACAATGAGCAGTTCTTC. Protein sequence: CASSSNEGGGSYNEQFF.

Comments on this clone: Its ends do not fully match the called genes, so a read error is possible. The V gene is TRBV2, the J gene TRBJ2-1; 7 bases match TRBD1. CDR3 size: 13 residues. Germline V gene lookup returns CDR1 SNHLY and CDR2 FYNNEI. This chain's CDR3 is CASSTRGRGSLVF. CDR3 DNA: TGTGCCAGCAGTACGAGGGGGCGCGGCTCTCTGGTCTTC.

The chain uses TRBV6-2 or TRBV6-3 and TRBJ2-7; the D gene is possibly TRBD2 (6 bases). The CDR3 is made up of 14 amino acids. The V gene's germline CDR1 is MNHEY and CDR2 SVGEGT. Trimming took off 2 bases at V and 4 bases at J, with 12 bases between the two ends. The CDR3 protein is CASSYGAGGYEQYF. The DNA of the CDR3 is TGTGCCAGCAGTTACGGGGCTGGGGGGTACGAGCAGTACTTC.

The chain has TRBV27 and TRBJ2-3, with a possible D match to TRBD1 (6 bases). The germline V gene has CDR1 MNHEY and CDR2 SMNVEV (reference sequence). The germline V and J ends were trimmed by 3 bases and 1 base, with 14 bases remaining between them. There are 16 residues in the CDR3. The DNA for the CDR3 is TGTGCCAGCAGTTTCGTGGGGGCAGGGGGCACAGATACGCAGTATTTT. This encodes CASSFVGAGGTDTQYF.

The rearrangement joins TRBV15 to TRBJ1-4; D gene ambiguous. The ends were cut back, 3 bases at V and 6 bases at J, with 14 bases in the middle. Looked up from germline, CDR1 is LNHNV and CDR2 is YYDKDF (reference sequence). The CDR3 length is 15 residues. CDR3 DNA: TGTGCCACCAGCAGCTGGGAGGGAGGTGATGAAAAACTGTTTTTT. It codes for CATSSWEGGDEKLFF.

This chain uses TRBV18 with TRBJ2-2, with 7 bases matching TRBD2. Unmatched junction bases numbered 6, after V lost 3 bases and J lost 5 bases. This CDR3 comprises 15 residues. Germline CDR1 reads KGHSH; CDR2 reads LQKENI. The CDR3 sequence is CASSPTSPSTGELFF. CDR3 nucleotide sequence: TGTGCCAGCTCACCGACTAGCCCATCAACCGGGGAGCTGTTTTTT.

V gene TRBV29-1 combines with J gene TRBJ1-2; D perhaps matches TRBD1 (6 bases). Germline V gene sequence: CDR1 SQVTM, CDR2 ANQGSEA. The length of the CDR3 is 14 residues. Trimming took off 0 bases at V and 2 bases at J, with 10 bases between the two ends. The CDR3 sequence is CSVEEQGSNYGYTF. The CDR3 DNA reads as TGCAGCGTTGAAGAACAGGGATCCAACTATGGCTACACCTTC.

The CDR3 nucleotides read TGTGCCAGCATAGGGGGTGGGCAGGCCAATCAGCCCCAGCATTTT. It is translated as CASIGGGQANQPQHF. The chain employs TRBV6-5 and TRBJ1-5, with D possibly being TRBD1 (6 bases). The V gene lost 7 bases and the J gene lost 3 bases, with 16 bases spanning the gap. Looked up from germline, CDR1 is MNHEY and CDR2 is SVGAGI. The CDR3 is 15 amino acids.

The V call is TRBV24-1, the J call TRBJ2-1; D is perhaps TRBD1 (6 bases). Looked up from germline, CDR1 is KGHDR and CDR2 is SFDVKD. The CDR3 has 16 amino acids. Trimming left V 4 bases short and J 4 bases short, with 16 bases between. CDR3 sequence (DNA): TGTGCCACCAGTGACCCTACTGGGACAAATTACAATGAGCAGTTCTTC. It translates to CATSDPTGTNYNEQFF.